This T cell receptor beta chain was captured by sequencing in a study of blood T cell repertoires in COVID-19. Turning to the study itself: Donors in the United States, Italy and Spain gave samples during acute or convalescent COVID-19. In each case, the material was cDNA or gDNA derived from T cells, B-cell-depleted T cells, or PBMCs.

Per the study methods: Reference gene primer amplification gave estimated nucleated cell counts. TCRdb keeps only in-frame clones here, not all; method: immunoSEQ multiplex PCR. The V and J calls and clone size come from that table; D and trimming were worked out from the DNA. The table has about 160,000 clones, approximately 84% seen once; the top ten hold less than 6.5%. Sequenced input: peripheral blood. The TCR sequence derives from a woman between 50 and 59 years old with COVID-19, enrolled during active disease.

The CDR3 bases are TGTGCCAGCAGTAGGGGGCCAAGGACTAATGAAAAACTGTTTTTT. This encodes CASSRGPRTNEKLFF. The V call is TRBV27, the J call TRBJ1-4, with TRBD1 identical over 7 bases. The CDR3 runs 15 residues. Per germline, CDR1 MNHEY and CDR2 SMNVEV (reference sequence). With 5 bases clipped from V and 2 bases from J, the junction kept 5 bases outside the gene matches.